This T cell receptor (beta chain) was recorded in a study of T-cell memory formation after mild COVID-19. Trimming shortened V by 8 bases and J by 0 bases, and 14 bases separated the two germline ends. This CDR3 has 14 amino acids. Via MiXCR, TCRdb re-called the 5' RACE reads, giving one row per CDR3 protein. The table lists more than 450,000 distinct CDR3 sequences, roughly 18% of them singletons. The sample consisted of PBMCs or a T cell subset sorted from them (not recorded which). V and J are TRBV12-3 or TRBV12-4 and TRBJ2-7; D possibly corresponds to TRBD1 (8 bases). The TCR originated in an adult woman who had mild COVID-19 (a few samples of this study predate the infection). Cell type and time point are not known. The CDR3 DNA follows: TGTGCCAGCTCCACAGGGGGGGCCTCCTACGAGCAGTACTTC. Its protein product is CASSTGGASYEQYF.